These 28 T cell receptor beta chains came from one sample sequenced in a study of OX40 agonist ivuxolimab in advanced cancers. Here immunoSEQ multiplex PCR was the method, and the copy in TCRdb shows in-frame clones only, minus some. The sample holds roughly 60,000 clones, around 86% seen once. The source was CD4+ or CD8+ T cells sorted from blood, collected in a trial of the OX40 agonist ivuxolimab. Receptor source: an adult with an advanced solid tumor such as melanoma, head and neck, liver or kidney cancer.

The chain couples TRBV27 to TRBJ2-7; 8 positions match TRBD1. V lost 2 bases to trimming and J lost 0 bases; unmatched junction nucleotides: 18. The CDR3 sequence is 20 residues long. Germline CDR1 reads MNHEY; CDR2 reads SMNVEV (reference sequence). The CDR3 DNA reads TGTGCCAGCAGTTTAAAACCCTATCCCCTGAGGACAGGGAACTCCTACGAGCAGTACTTC. It specifies CASSLKPYPLRTGNSYEQYF.

The chain joins TRBV28 to TRBJ1-5; D call uncertain. V lost 2 bases and J lost 0, with 8 bases in between. The germline V gene has CDR1 MDHEN and CDR2 SYDVKM. The CDR3 loop spans 15 amino acids. The CDR3 is CASSLHGYSNQPQHF. CDR3 nucleotides: TGTGCCAGCAGTTTACACGGTTATAGCAATCAGCCCCAGCATTTT.

The rearrangement links TRBV9 to TRBJ1-6; D gene uncertain. CDR1 and CDR2 from the germline V gene are SGDLS and YYNGEE. CDR3 length equals 17 residues. Trimming stripped 4 bases from V and 0 bases from J, with 14 bases between. CDR3 in DNA: TGTGCCAGCAGCCCCCACGGCCGTCGCTCCTATAATTCACCCCTCCACTTT. Its protein product is CASSPHGRRSYNSPLHF.

This clone was observed a single time. V is TRBV10-3 and J is TRBJ2-2, with no clear D. V lost 0 bases to trimming and J lost 3 bases, with 2 bases between them. Germline values: CDR1 ENHRY, CDR2 SYGVKD. CDR3 length: 13 amino acids. The CDR3, as DNA: TGTGCCATCAGTGAGTCGCACACCGGGGAGCTGTTTTTT. This codes for CAISESHTGELFF.

This chain links TRBV28 with TRBJ1-5; D remains unclear. CDR3 length equals 14 residues. The V gene lost 4 bases and the J gene lost 5 bases, with 12 bases spanning the gap. Germline V gives CDR1 MDHEN, CDR2 SYDVKM. The CDR3 sequence is CASSSGSTHQPQHF. The CDR3 DNA reads as TGTGCCAGCAGTTCCGGTTCCACTCATCAGCCCCAGCATTTT. Variable domain in full (rest from reference TRBV28 and TRBJ1-5): DVKVTQSSRYLVKRTGEKVFLECVQDMDHENMFWYRQDPGLGLRLIYFSYDVKMKEKGDIPEGYSVSREKKERFSLILESASTNQTSMYLCASSSGSTHQPQHFGDGTRLSIL.

The chain carries TRBV18 and TRBJ2-4; the D gene could be TRBD1 or TRBD2 (5 bases each). The CDR3 contains 15 residues. Germline V gene sequence: CDR1 KGHSH, CDR2 LQKENI. Deletions cut 3 bases from V and 4 bases from J, with 13 bases between. Here the CDR3 DNA reads TGTGCCAGCTCACCCATCCCCGGGGCAAAAAACATTCAGTACTTC. Translating gives CASSPIPGAKNIQYF.

The chain is built from TRBV19 and TRBJ1-5; weak D call: TRBD1 (5 bases). V was cut by 4 bases and J by 0 bases, with 19 bases left in between. CDR1 is LNHDA and CDR2 is SQIVND in the germline V gene (reference sequence). CDR3 length equals 18 residues. The CDR3 reads CASSKGIGGAYSNQPQHF. The CDR3 nucleotides are TGTGCCAGTAGTAAGGGCATCGGAGGGGCGTATAGCAATCAGCCCCAGCATTTT.

The chain combines TRBV7-6 with TRBJ2-5; D remains ambiguous. The germline CDR1 and CDR2 sequences are SGHVS and FNYEAQ. The CDR3 is 16 amino acids. The germline V and J ends were trimmed by 0 bases and 5 bases, with 16 bases remaining between them. CDR3 sequence: CASSLAQHRPGETQYF. The DNA of the CDR3 is TGTGCCAGCAGCTTAGCGCAACACCGCCCCGGTGAGACCCAGTACTTC.

This clone came up a few times. The chain carries TRBV7-2 and TRBJ2-7; 7 bases map to TRBD1. The CDR3 consists of 15 residues. Unmatched junction bases numbered 7, after V lost 5 bases and J lost 0 bases. CDR1 SGHTA and CDR2 FQGNSA come from the germline V gene. CDR3 protein: CASSLYGTASYEQYF. In nucleotides, the CDR3 is TGTGCCAGCAGCCTGTACGGGACAGCCTCCTACGAGCAGTACTTC.

The gene calls are TRBV19 and TRBJ1-2; 9 nucleotides match TRBD1. CDR1 LNHDA and CDR2 SQIVND come from the germline V gene (reference sequence). V gave up 4 bases and J gave up 7 bases; unmatched junction bases: 4. The CDR3 extends over 13 amino acids. The DNA for the CDR3 is TGTGCCAGTAGTAACAGGGGGCATGGTGGCTACACCTTC. Its protein product is CASSNRGHGGYTF. Based on the CDR3 plus reference TRBV19 and TRBJ1-2, the full variable domain is DGGITQSPKYLFRKEGQNVTLSCEQNLNHDAMYWYRQDPGQGLRLIYYSQIVNDFQKGDIAEGYSVSREKKESFPLTVTSAQKNPTAFYLCASSNRGHGGYTFGSGTRLTVV.

As DNA, the CDR3 is TGTGCCAGCAGCATAGGGAGTGGGGGAAACTATGGCTACACCTTC. It codes for CASSIGSGGNYGYTF. This chain connects TRBV11-2 to TRBJ1-2; tentatively, D is TRBD1 (5 bases). The CDR3 consists of 15 residues. Trimming left V 5 bases short and J 2 bases short, with 15 bases between. The germline V gene has CDR1 SGHAT and CDR2 FQNNGV.

The chain is built from TRBV30 and TRBJ2-1; 7 bases are shared with TRBD2. The ends lost 2 bases at V and 9 bases at J; junction bases unmatched: 7. The germline gives CDR1 GTSNPN, CDR2 SVGIG (reference sequence). The CDR3 totals 13 residues. CDR3 residues: CAWSNPPGGEQFF. The DNA for the CDR3 is TGTGCCTGGAGTAACCCACCGGGGGGTGAGCAGTTCTTC.

The V and J genes are TRBV4-3 and TRBJ2-3; D possibly matches TRBD1 or TRBD2 (5 bases each). The CDR3 is 16 residues long. V lost 4 bases and J lost 1, with 15 bases in between. From germline, CDR1 is LGHNA and CDR2 YSLEER. The CDR3 sequence is CASSPREGWGTDTQYF. The CDR3 DNA reads as TGCGCCAGCAGCCCTAGAGAGGGGTGGGGCACAGATACGCAGTATTTT.

The V call is TRBV14, the J call TRBJ2-1, with 12 bases lining up with TRBD1. V lost 4 bases and J lost 4; bases outside the gene matches: 11. In germline, CDR1 is SGHDN, CDR2 FVKESK. The CDR3 totals 18 residues. CDR3 sequence reads: CASSPWDRGRLLYNEQFF. CDR3 sequence (DNA): TGTGCCAGCAGCCCCTGGGACAGGGGGCGATTGTTATACAATGAGCAGTTCTTC.

The chain employs TRBV18 and TRBJ2-5; D call uncertain. V shed 0 bases and J shed 5 bases, with 10 bases lying between them. Germline-derived CDR1 and CDR2 are KGHSH and LQKENI. This CDR3 contains 14 residues. DNA for the CDR3: TGTGCCAGCTCACCACCGACCCGTACGGAGACCCAGTACTTC. Protein product: CASSPPTRTETQYF. Combining the CDR3 with reference TRBV18 and TRBJ2-5 gives the whole variable domain NAGVMQNPRHLVRRRGQEARLRCSPMKGHSHVYWYRQLPEEGLKFMVYLQKENIIDESGMPKERFSAEFPKEGPSILRIQQVVRGDSAAYFCASSPPTRTETQYFGPGTRLLVL.

The chain employs TRBV4-2 and TRBJ1-1; D gene unclear. The CDR3 has 11 residues. The germline V gene encodes CDR1 LGHNA and CDR2 YNFKEQ. The V gene lost 0 bases and the J gene lost 8 bases, with 4 bases spanning the gap. CDR3 protein: CASSQEGEAFF. In DNA form, the CDR3 reads TGTGCCAGCAGCCAAGAAGGGGAAGCTTTCTTT.

This clone was observed a single time. The chain combines TRBV2 with TRBJ1-1, with D maybe TRBD1 (5 bases). CDR3 length: 12 amino acids. Germline V lookup: CDR1 SNHLY, CDR2 FYNNEI. V was clipped by 6 bases and J by 1 base, with 6 bases between them. The DNA of the CDR3 is TGTGCCAGCAGGGGGGAGAACACTGAAGCTTTCTTT. This codes for CASRGENTEAFF.

The chain employs TRBV14 and TRBJ2-2; possibly TRBD1 for D (6 bases). This CDR3 contains 20 residues. The V end was cut by 1 base, the J end by 2 bases, with 23 bases between. The germline CDR1 and CDR2 sequences are SGHDN and FVKESK. CDR3 sequence reads: CASSQAQSVWDMGNTGELFF. As DNA, the CDR3 is TGTGCCAGCAGCCAAGCTCAATCCGTATGGGACATGGGTAACACCGGGGAGCTGTTTTTT.

This rearrangement joins TRBV28 to TRBJ1-5; D not certain. The germline V and J ends were trimmed by 6 bases and 6 bases, with 18 bases remaining between them. Germline CDR1 MDHEN, CDR2 SYDVKM. This CDR3 region has 15 residues. CDR3 in DNA: TGTGCCAGCAGCCTTTGGGCAGGAAAATTTCAGCCCCAGCATTTT. This sequence encodes CASSLWAGKFQPQHF. Supplemented by reference TRBV28 and TRBJ1-5, the full variable domain reads DVKVTQSSRYLVKRTGEKVFLECVQDMDHENMFWYRQDPGLGLRLIYFSYDVKMKEKGDIPEGYSVSREKKERFSLILESASTNQTSMYLCASSLWAGKFQPQHFGDGTRLSIL.

The chain is built from TRBV18 and TRBJ2-5; 7 nucleotides line up with TRBD1. Germline V CDR1 and CDR2: KGHSH, LQKENI. The V gene end was trimmed by 8 bases and the J gene end by 4 bases; junction bases not matched to a gene: 4. The CDR3 has 12 amino acids. The DNA of the CDR3 is TGTGCCAGCGGCCGGGACAGAGAGACCCAGTACTTC. Protein product: CASGRDRETQYF.

Only one count was recorded for this clone. The chain uses TRBV18 and TRBJ1-6, with D unresolved. V shed 3 bases and J shed 2 bases, with 8 bases lying between them. Germline lookup yields CDR1 KGHSH and CDR2 LQKENI. The CDR3 sequence is 15 residues long. The CDR3 sequence: CASSPMRAYNSPLHF. DNA for the CDR3: TGTGCCAGCTCACCTATGCGGGCCTATAATTCACCCCTCCACTTT.

The chain uses TRBV4-3 and TRBJ2-3, with D hard to call. Germline V CDR1 and CDR2: LGHNA, YSLEER. V dropped 6 bases and J dropped 2 bases, with 27 bases sitting between them. The CDR3 spans 19 residues. The CDR3 nucleotides are TGCGCCAGCAGATACTCTCTGGTTGGTGAACAGAGATCCACAGATACGCAGTATTTT. Its translation is CASRYSLVGEQRSTDTQYF.

This chain connects TRBV4-1 to TRBJ1-6; a weak D match, TRBD1 (5 bases). Between the trimmed V and J ends, which lost 1 base and 5 bases, there was a span of 9 bases. The CDR3 is 15 residues long. Germline V lookup: CDR1 MGHRA, CDR2 YSYEKL. CDR3 coding DNA: TGCGCCAGCAGCCAAGTAATCAGGGATAATTCACCCCTCCACTTT. Its translation is CASSQVIRDNSPLHF.

V and J are TRBV7-2 and TRBJ2-5, with TRBD2 as a possible D gene (6 bases). Germline V gives CDR1 SGHTA, CDR2 FQGNSA. Trimming removed 1 base from V and 4 bases from J, with 16 bases in between. The CDR3 spans 16 residues. The CDR3 loop reads CASSLGPPTRRETQYF. In DNA, the CDR3 is TGTGCCAGCAGCTTAGGCCCGCCGACTAGGCGAGAGACCCAGTACTTC.

The rearrangement links TRBV6-1 to TRBJ2-3; D is ambiguous. This CDR3 spans 13 amino acids. Trimming took 3 bases from V and 4 from J, leaving 8 bases between them. Germline CDR1 MNHNS, CDR2 SASEGT. DNA of the CDR3: TGTGCCAGCAGTGAGACATGGTCAGATACGCAGTATTTT. It encodes CASSETWSDTQYF.

The chain recombines TRBV18 with TRBJ2-4; D ambiguous. In germline, CDR1 is KGHSH, CDR2 LQKENI. The CDR3 has 16 amino acids. Trimming left V 6 bases short and J 0 bases short, with 15 bases between. The CDR3 bases are TGTGCCAGCTCGCCGAACGTGGGCACAGCCAAAAACATTCAGTACTTC. This encodes CASSPNVGTAKNIQYF.

This clone was seen once. The chain joins TRBV9 to TRBJ1-4; TRBD1 agrees at 9 bases. CDR1 is SGDLS, CDR2 YYNGEE, per germline. This CDR3 region has 15 residues. After removal of 2 bases from V and 8 bases from J, the junction contained 7 bases not matched to a gene. The DNA for the CDR3 is TGTGCCAGCAGCGTCGGACAGGGGCCGCGGGAAAAACTGTTTTTT. This sequence encodes CASSVGQGPREKLFF.

The CDR3 loop reads CASSRRAGDQETQYF. The CDR3 DNA is TGTGCCAGCTCCCGAAGGGCAGGAGACCAAGAGACCCAGTACTTC. This chain links TRBV18 with TRBJ2-5; D unclear. This CDR3 has 15 amino acids. The germline V gene has CDR1 KGHSH and CDR2 LQKENI. Trimming took off 6 bases at V and 0 bases at J, with 14 bases between the two ends.